Presented here are 32 T cell receptor beta chains from one specimen sequenced in a study of blood T cells in healthy people across ages (dated by TCRdb to the mid-2010s). Library preparation used 5' RACE. Sequencer: Illumina HiSeq 2500. A second PCR of roughly 7 to 12 cycles was run with a J-beta primer mix and a sample-barcoded 5' primer. TCRdb passed the public sequencing reads through fastp at Q25 and MiXCR, retaining productive beta sequences. Rows with a matching CDR3 protein are joined into one entry that keeps the most common DNA and genes. The sample contains about 1.4 million distinct CDR3 sequences, approximately 59% of them found a single time. 6.7% of the sample is taken by the ten largest. The sequenced sample consisted of blood. These receptors were collected from a man between 18 and 29 years old in good health.

The chain couples TRBV5-1 to TRBJ2-1, with TRBD2 matching 8 bases. Germline-derived CDR1 and CDR2 are SGHRS and YFSETQ. The CDR3 is made up of 20 amino acids. Trimming took 4 bases from V and 1 from J; bases not matched to a gene: 19. CDR3 bases: TGCGCCAGCAGCCCCTCGGTCCCAGGAGCGGGAGAGGGTTCCTACAATGAGCAGTTCTTC. Translation: CASSPSVPGAGEGSYNEQFF.

J is TRBJ2-7 and V is TRBV20-1; 13 bases line up with TRBD2. The J call may be wrong; the DNA end is better matched by TRBJ2-5. The germline V gene encodes CDR1 DFQATT and CDR2 SNEGSKA (reference sequence). The CDR3 extends over 15 amino acids. The CDR3 here is CSAIPGTSGKETQYF. The CDR3 coding sequence is TGCAGTGCTATACCAGGGACTAGCGGGAAAGAGACCCAGTACTTC.

The chain is built from TRBV7-2 and TRBJ1-4; D might be TRBD1 (5 bases). This CDR3 has 13 residues. V was clipped by 5 bases and J by 8 bases, with 12 bases between them. The V gene's germline CDR1 is SGHTA and CDR2 FQGNSA. Here the CDR3 reads CASSPGWGEKLFF. DNA for the CDR3: TGTGCCAGCAGCCCCGGATGGGGCGAAAAACTGTTTTTT.

The chain couples TRBV15 to TRBJ2-4; TRBD2 matches at 9 bases. CDR3 size: 15 residues. V trimming: 3 bases; J trimming: 7 bases; junction bases outside the gene matches: 7. Germline-derived CDR1 and CDR2 are LNHNV and YYDKDF (reference sequence). The CDR3 region is CATSSVRGGTNIQYF. CDR3 sequence (DNA): TGTGCCACCAGCAGTGTGCGGGGGGGAACTAACATTCAGTACTTC.

This clonotype was observed at least ten times. A much bigger clone sits one base away, suggesting this may be a read error. The chain employs TRBV6-4 and TRBJ2-7; 15 bases are a match to TRBD2. CDR1 MRHNA and CDR2 SNTAGT come from the germline V gene. V lost 6 bases and J lost 5; bases outside the gene matches: 5. The CDR3 consists of 15 residues. CDR3: CASSGGLAGGHEQYF. The CDR3 DNA reads TGTGCCAGCAGCGGCGGACTAGCGGGGGGGCACGAGCAGTACTTC.

The J gene is TRBJ2-5, the V gene TRBV2; D remains unclear. The CDR3 has 12 residues. Germline assignment: CDR1 SNHLY and CDR2 FYNNEI. V lost 1 base and J lost 11, with 11 bases in between. CDR3 in amino acids: CASSEGVREQYF. In nucleotides, the CDR3 is TGTGCCAGCAGTGAAGGGGTTCGTGAGCAGTACTTC.

The J gene is TRBJ2-7, the V gene TRBV27; D may correspond to TRBD1 or TRBD2 (9 bases each). CDR3 length equals 22 residues. The germline V gene encodes CDR1 MNHEY and CDR2 SMNVEV (reference sequence). V was shortened by 2 bases and J by 0 bases, with 32 bases between the two germline ends. This chain's CDR3 is CASSLRPPGQGLSGGSSYEQYF. CDR3 in DNA: TGTGCCAGCAGTTTAAGGCCGCCGGGACAGGGTCTAAGCGGGGGGAGCTCCTACGAGCAGTACTTC.

The gene calls are TRBV18 and TRBJ2-5; D is possibly TRBD1 (6 bases). Germline V gene lookup returns CDR1 KGHSH and CDR2 LQKENI. The CDR3 is 14 amino acids. Trimming removed 2 bases at V and 11 bases at J, with 18 bases between. DNA of the CDR3: TGTGCCAGCTCACCAACCCCCCAGGGGAGTGAGCAGTACTTC. Translated: CASSPTPQGSEQYF.

This chain connects TRBV28 to TRBJ1-5; TRBD1 is a possible D gene (6 bases). Between the trimmed V and J ends, which lost 2 bases and 1 base, there was a span of 21 bases. CDR1 is MDHEN, CDR2 SYDVKM, per germline. The CDR3 is 19 amino acids. CDR3 nucleotides: TGTGCCAGCAGTTTAGAAGGCGCCAGGGGAACAACCAGCAATCAGCCCCAGCATTTT. This sequence encodes CASSLEGARGTTSNQPQHF.

This clonotype was observed a handful of times. The CDR3 DNA sequence: TGCAGCGTTGTGAGTACCCACGAGCAGTACTTC. Translated, it gives CSVVSTHEQYF. The chain combines TRBV29-1 with TRBJ2-5; D call uncertain. Matching the DNA end better, TRBJ2-7 makes the J call doubtful. Germline CDR1 is SQVTM and CDR2 is ANQGSEA. This CDR3 spans 11 amino acids.

This chain links TRBV29-1 with TRBJ2-5; the match to TRBD2 covers 11 bases. The CDR3 spans 16 residues. The V and J ends lost 7 bases and 2 bases, in that order; junction bases with no gene match: 12. Germline lookup yields CDR1 SQVTM and CDR2 ANQGSEA. CDR3 coding DNA: TGCAGCGCGGAGACTAGCGGGGTCTTTAAACAAGAGACCCAGTACTTC. It codes for CSAETSGVFKQETQYF.

The chain employs TRBV28 and TRBJ2-7; 9 bases are a match to TRBD1. This CDR3 contains 15 residues. Germline V CDR1 and CDR2: MDHEN, SYDVKM. Losses at the gene ends were 4 bases for V and 2 bases for J; bases not matched to a gene: 6. CDR3 in amino acids: CASSSQGQGTYEQYF. As DNA, the CDR3 is TGTGCCAGCAGTTCTCAAGGACAGGGGACCTACGAGCAGTACTTC.

The chain carries TRBV29-1 and TRBJ2-4, with D hard to call. The DNA matches TRBJ2-5 better at its end, which makes the J call doubtful. Germline V gene lookup returns CDR1 SQVTM and CDR2 ANQGSEA. The CDR3 covers 12 residues. CDR3 nucleotide sequence: TGCAGCGTTGGTAGGGTGGAAGAGACCCAGTACTTC. Translated: CSVGRVEETQYF.

This clonotype appeared a few times. The rearrangement joins TRBV5-1 to TRBJ1-1; a possible D gene is TRBD1 (5 bases). This CDR3 region has 15 residues. The germline CDR1 and CDR2 sequences are SGHRS and YFSETQ. Trimming stripped 0 bases from V and 1 base from J, with 10 bases between. Written as DNA, the CDR3 is TGCGCCAGCAGCTTGGAAGCAGGGCAGAACACTGAAGCTTTCTTT. Translating gives CASSLEAGQNTEAFF.

This clonotype was picked up a small number of times. The chain joins TRBV27 to TRBJ1-2; D possibly corresponds to TRBD1 (5 bases). CDR3 length: 12 amino acids. Germline assignment: CDR1 MNHEY and CDR2 SMNVEV (reference sequence). The germline V and J ends were trimmed by 10 bases and 1 base, with 10 bases remaining between them. For the CDR3, the DNA is TGTGCCACCCTGGGGGGTAACTATGGCTACACCTTC. Translated, it gives CATLGGNYGYTF.

The chain uses TRBV20-1 and TRBJ2-3, with 11 bases that match TRBD2. V trimming: 5 bases; J trimming: 2 bases; junction bases outside the gene matches: 3. The germline CDR1 and CDR2 sequences are DFQATT and SNEGSKA (reference sequence). This CDR3 spans 14 amino acids. DNA of the CDR3: TGCAGTGCTTTGGGACTAGCGGACACAGATACGCAGTATTTT. Translation gives CSALGLADTDTQYF.

The V gene is TRBV20-1, the J gene TRBJ2-7; D ambiguous. The length of the CDR3 is 12 residues. V was trimmed by 2 bases and J by 4 bases, leaving 9 bases between them. CDR1 is DFQATT and CDR2 is SNEGSKA in the germline V gene (reference sequence). The CDR3 DNA follows: TGCAGTGCTAGACGTCGCGAGTACGAGCAGTACTTC. It translates to CSARRREYEQYF.

V gene TRBV27 combines with J gene TRBJ1-4; D not resolved. Per germline, CDR1 MNHEY and CDR2 SMNVEV (reference sequence). The V end lost 10 bases, the J end lost 0 bases, and 3 bases lay between the germline ends. The CDR3 has 11 residues. The DNA of the CDR3 is TGTGCCACCCCAACTAATGAAAAACTGTTTTTT. Protein product: CATPTNEKLFF.

The chain links TRBV20-1 to TRBJ2-3; D perhaps matches TRBD1 (6 bases). V lost 6 bases, J lost 5 bases, and 18 bases lay in between. This CDR3 contains 14 residues. In germline, CDR1 is DFQATT, CDR2 SNEGSKA (reference sequence). The CDR3 sequence is CSAPTGALGDTQYF. Here the CDR3 DNA reads TGCAGTGCACCGACAGGCGCCCTTGGAGATACGCAGTATTTT.

The chain links TRBV20-1 to TRBJ2-5, with D possibly called TRBD1 or TRBD2 (6 bases each). The J call may be wrong; the DNA end is better matched by TRBJ2-7. Germline V gives CDR1 DFQATT, CDR2 SNEGSKA (reference sequence). The CDR3 is 14 amino acids. The CDR3 DNA sequence: TGCAGTGCTAGAAGGGGGGCAAATTTGTACGAGCAGTACTTC. It codes for CSARRGANLYEQYF.

This chain uses TRBV27 with TRBJ2-7; 9 nucleotides match TRBD1. In germline, CDR1 is MNHEY, CDR2 SMNVEV (reference sequence). The CDR3 sequence is 14 residues long. Unmatched junction bases numbered 9, after V lost 6 bases and J lost 6 bases. DNA for the CDR3: TGTGCCAGCAGCTACGGGACAGGGTCTGCCGAGCAGTACTTC. This gives the protein CASSYGTGSAEQYF.

V gene TRBV20-1 combines with J gene TRBJ2-7, with TRBD2 identical over 7 bases. From germline, CDR1 is DFQATT and CDR2 SNEGSKA (reference sequence). V trimming: 4 bases; J trimming: 2 bases; junction bases outside the gene matches: 5. CDR3 size: 13 residues. The CDR3 DNA is TGCAGTGCTATTGGGACTACAACCTACGAGCAGTACTTC. Amino acids: CSAIGTTTYEQYF.

The chain carries TRBV15 and TRBJ2-1; a possible D gene is TRBD1 (6 bases). The J call is uncertain, as TRBJ2-7 better fits the DNA end. Per the germline V gene, CDR1 is LNHNV and CDR2 is YYDKDF (reference sequence). The CDR3 loop spans 17 amino acids. The CDR3 coding sequence is TGTGCCACCAGCAGCACAGGGCCGACGAGCTCCTACAATGAGCAGTACTTC. Translating it yields CATSSTGPTSSYNEQYF.

As DNA, the CDR3 is TGTGCCAGCAGCTTACAGGGTGGTTCTGGGGCCAACGTCCTGACTTTC. Translated: CASSLQGGSGANVLTF. V and J are TRBV11-2 and TRBJ2-6, with D possibly being TRBD1 (5 bases). Per germline, CDR1 SGHAT and CDR2 FQNNGV. V lost 2 bases to trimming and J lost 1 base, with 9 bases between them. The CDR3 is made up of 16 amino acids.

V is TRBV29-1 and J is TRBJ2-7; tentatively, D is TRBD1 (6 bases). There are 14 residues in the CDR3. Deletions cut 3 bases from V and 3 bases from J, with 15 bases between. From germline, CDR1 is SQVTM and CDR2 ANQGSEA. For the CDR3, the DNA is TGCAGCGTTGATAAATTACAGGGTGGCTACGAGCAGTACTTC. It codes for CSVDKLQGGYEQYF.

The chain employs TRBV7-2 and TRBJ2-1, with unresolved D. CDR3 length: 18 amino acids. Germline V lookup: CDR1 SGHTA, CDR2 FQGNSA. Trimming left V 0 bases short and J 0 bases short, with 15 bases between. CDR3 sequence: CASSLALPGVASYNEQFF. CDR3 bases: TGTGCCAGCAGCTTAGCCCTACCCGGTGTCGCCTCCTACAATGAGCAGTTCTTC.

This clonotype was counted only a few times. The chain carries TRBV5-1 and TRBJ2-1; no reliable D call. Germline CDR1 SGHRS, CDR2 YFSETQ. Trimming pared 5 bases from V and 10 bases from J, leaving 16 bases between. The CDR3 covers 13 residues. The CDR3 DNA sequence: TGCGCCAGCAGTTCCGTGCCGGCGCAAGAGCAGTTCTTC. Translated, it gives CASSSVPAQEQFF.

The chain's CDR3 is CASSSGTVYNSPLHF. CDR3 in DNA: TGTGCCAGCAGTTCCGGGACAGTTTATAATTCACCCCTCCACTTT. V gene TRBV27 combines with J gene TRBJ1-6; the match to TRBD1 covers 7 bases. V dropped 4 bases and J dropped 4; count of bases not matched to a gene: 4. Germline V gives CDR1 MNHEY, CDR2 SMNVEV (reference sequence). This CDR3 comprises 15 residues.

This clonotype was found a few times. The chain is built from TRBV20-1 and TRBJ1-4; D gene ambiguous. From germline, CDR1 is DFQATT and CDR2 SNEGSKA (reference sequence). The germline V and J ends were trimmed by 5 bases and 8 bases, with 12 bases remaining between them. The CDR3 contains 12 residues. The CDR3 region has the DNA TGCAGTGCTTCAATTAACGGGGAAAAACTGTTTTTT. This codes for CSASINGEKLFF.

CDR3 DNA: TGCAGCGTTGAATCCCTCCTGGGGGTTGGAAACTATGGCTACACCTTC. Its translation: CSVESLLGVGNYGYTF. This chain links TRBV29-1 with TRBJ1-2; TRBD1 is a possible D gene (5 bases). CDR3 size: 16 residues. Germline CDR1 reads SQVTM; CDR2 reads ANQGSEA. Between the trimmed V and J ends, which lost 2 bases and 2 bases, there was a span of 18 bases.

The chain employs TRBV27 and TRBJ1-2; 7 nucleotides agree with TRBD1. The junction had 17 bases not matched to a gene; V was cut back by 4 bases and J by 6 bases. CDR1 MNHEY and CDR2 SMNVEV come from the germline V gene (reference sequence). This CDR3 has 17 residues. CDR3 DNA: TGTGCCAGCAGTTCCGCGTCCGGGACAGACGAGACCGATGGCTACACCTTC. Translating it yields CASSSASGTDETDGYTF.

The chain combines TRBV3-1 with TRBJ2-7, with D perhaps matching TRBD2 (6 bases). Near its end, the DNA agrees better with TRBJ2-5, so the J call may be wrong. CDR3 length: 14 residues. Germline V gene sequence: CDR1 LGHDT, CDR2 YNNKEL (reference sequence). CDR3 bases: TGTGCCAGCAAGGTGGGGGGACTCCAAGAGACCCAGTACTTC. It specifies CASKVGGLQETQYF.